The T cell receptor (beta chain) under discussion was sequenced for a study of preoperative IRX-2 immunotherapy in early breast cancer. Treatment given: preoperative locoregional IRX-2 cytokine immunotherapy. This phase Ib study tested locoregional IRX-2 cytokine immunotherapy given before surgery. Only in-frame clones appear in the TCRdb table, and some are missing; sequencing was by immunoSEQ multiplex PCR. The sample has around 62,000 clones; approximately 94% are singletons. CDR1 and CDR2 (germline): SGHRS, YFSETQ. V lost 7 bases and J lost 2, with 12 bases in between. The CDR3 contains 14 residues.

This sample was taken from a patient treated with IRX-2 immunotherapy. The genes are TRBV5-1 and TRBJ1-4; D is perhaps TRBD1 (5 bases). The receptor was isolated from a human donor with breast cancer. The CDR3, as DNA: TGCGCCAGCGGCCGGGGGACTACTAATGAAAAACTGTTTTTT. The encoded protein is CASGRGTTNEKLFF.